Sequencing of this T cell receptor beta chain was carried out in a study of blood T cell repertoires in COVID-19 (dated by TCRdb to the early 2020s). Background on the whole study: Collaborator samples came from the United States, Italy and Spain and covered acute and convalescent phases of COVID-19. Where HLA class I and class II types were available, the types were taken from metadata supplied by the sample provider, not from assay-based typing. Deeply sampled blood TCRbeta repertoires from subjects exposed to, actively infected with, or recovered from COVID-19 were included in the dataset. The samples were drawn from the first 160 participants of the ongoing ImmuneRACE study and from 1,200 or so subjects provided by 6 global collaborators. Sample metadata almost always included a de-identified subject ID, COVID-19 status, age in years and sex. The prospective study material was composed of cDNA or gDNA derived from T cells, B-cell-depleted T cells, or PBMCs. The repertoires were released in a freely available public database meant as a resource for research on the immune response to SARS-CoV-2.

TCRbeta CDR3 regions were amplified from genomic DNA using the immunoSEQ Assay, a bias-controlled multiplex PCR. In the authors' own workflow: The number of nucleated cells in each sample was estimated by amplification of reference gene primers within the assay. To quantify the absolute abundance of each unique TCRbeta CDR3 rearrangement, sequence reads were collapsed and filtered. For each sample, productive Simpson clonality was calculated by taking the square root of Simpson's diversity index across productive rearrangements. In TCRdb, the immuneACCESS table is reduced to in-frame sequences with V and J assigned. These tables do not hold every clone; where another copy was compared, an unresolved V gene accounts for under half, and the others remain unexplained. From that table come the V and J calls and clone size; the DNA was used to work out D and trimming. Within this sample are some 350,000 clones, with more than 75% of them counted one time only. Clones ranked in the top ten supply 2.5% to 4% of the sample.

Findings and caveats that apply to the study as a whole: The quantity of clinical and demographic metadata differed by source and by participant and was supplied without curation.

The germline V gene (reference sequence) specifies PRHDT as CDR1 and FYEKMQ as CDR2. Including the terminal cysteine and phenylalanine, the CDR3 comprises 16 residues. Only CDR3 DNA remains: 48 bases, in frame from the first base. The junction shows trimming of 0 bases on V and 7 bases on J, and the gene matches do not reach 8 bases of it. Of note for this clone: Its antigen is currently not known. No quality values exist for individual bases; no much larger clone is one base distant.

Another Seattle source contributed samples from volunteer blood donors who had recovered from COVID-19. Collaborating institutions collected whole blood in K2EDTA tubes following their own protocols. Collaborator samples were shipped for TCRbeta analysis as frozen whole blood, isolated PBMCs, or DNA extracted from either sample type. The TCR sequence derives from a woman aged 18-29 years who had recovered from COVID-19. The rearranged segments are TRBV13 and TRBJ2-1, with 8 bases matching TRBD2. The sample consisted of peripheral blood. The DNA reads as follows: TGTGCCAGCAGCTTAGGGACGGCTAGCGGGCTTAATGAGCAGTTCTTC. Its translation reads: CASSLGTASGLNEQFF.